These T cell receptor beta chains were read from a single sample in a study of patients and donors after allogeneic stem cell transplantation. TCRdb processed the RT-PCR reads anew with MiXCR; each CDR3 protein has one entry. The table includes 920,000 or so distinct CDR3 sequences, approximately 19% detected once. The source material was blood, either unsorted or a sorted T cell fraction (not recorded which). All receptors come from a human donor who was either an allogeneic HSCT recipient or a stem cell or donor lymphocyte infusion donor (not recorded which). It is not recorded whose cells these are; they may come from a transplant donor. Both conserved end residues are part of each CDR3. Each record gives: CDR3 DNA, CDR3 protein, D gene, J gene, V gene, clone size, CDR3 length. A D gene is named only where the DNA matches it firmly. Some rows have no size entry. The others give once, few or many, or a class for an expanded clone.

TGCGCCAGCAGCCAAGAACAGCGCTCTGGAAACACCATATATTTT	CASSQEQRSGNTIYF	.	TRBJ1-3	TRBV4-1	.	15
TGTGCCAGCAGTTATCGAGTCTCCTACGAGCAGTACTTC	CASSYRVSYEQYF	.	TRBJ2-7	TRBV6-5	many	13
TGTGCCAGCAGCTATTTTAGGAGACGGGGGAACGAGCAGTACTTC	CASSYFRRRGNEQYF	.	TRBJ2-7	TRBV12-3/TRBV12-4	few	15
TGTGCCAGCAGTAGGTCTTTCTACGAGCAGTACTTC	CASSRSFYEQYF	.	TRBJ2-7	TRBV2	.	12
TGTGCCAGCAGTGCTCTCGGTAGCACAGATACGCAGTATTTT	CASSALGSTDTQYF	.	TRBJ2-3	TRBV27	many	14
TGTGCCAGCAGCTTGGGGGACAATCGAATTTCGGATACGCAGTATTTT	CASSLGDNRISDTQYF	.	TRBJ2-3	TRBV5-5	.	16
TGTGCCAGCAGCCTAAAGGGCTCGCTAACGGACGGGGAGCTGTTTTTT	CASSLKGSLTDGELFF	.	TRBJ2-2	TRBV11-1	few	16
TGTGCCAGCAGTTACCAAACTAGCGGGAGGGCCCTCATTTCAGGCAATGAGCAGTTCTTC	CASSYQTSGRALISGNEQFF	TRBD2	TRBJ2-1	TRBV6-2/TRBV6-3	.	20
TGCGCCAGCAGCCAAGATCGGGCGGTATCCGAGCAGTACTTC	CASSQDRAVSEQYF	.	TRBJ2-7	TRBV4-3	few	14
TGCGCCAGCAGCTTGGATGGCACTAGCGGGGGTCAAGCAGATACGCAGTATTTT	CASSLDGTSGGQADTQYF	TRBD2	TRBJ2-3	TRBV5-1	many	18
TGTGCCAGCAGCCAAGATTTTCGCGGGAGGTACGAGCAGTACTTC	CASSQDFRGRYEQYF	TRBD2	TRBJ2-7	TRBV4-2	.	15
TGTGCCAGCAGTTTCAGCTCAACAGGGGCCTACGAGCAGTACTTC	CASSFSSTGAYEQYF	TRBD1	TRBJ2-7	TRBV6-5	few	15
TGTGCCAGCAGTACTAGCGGGATTAGGAAGACCCAGTACTTC	CASSTSGIRKTQYF	TRBD2	TRBJ2-5	TRBV12-3/TRBV12-4	many	14
TGCAGTGCTAGACCTGAGAAAAATCCTTACAATGAGCAGTTCTTC	CSARPEKNPYNEQFF	.	TRBJ2-1	TRBV20-1	few	15
TGTGCCACCAGCAAGACAGGGATCCTCCACGAGCAGTACTTC	CATSKTGILHEQYF	TRBD1	TRBJ2-7	TRBV15	few	14
TGTGCCAGCAGCCATTGGGGACAGGAGAGCTCCTATAATTCACCCCTCCACTTT	CASSHWGQESSYNSPLHF	TRBD1	TRBJ1-6	TRBV3-1	.	18
TGCAGCGCGCCACATATCCGAGAGACCCAGTACTTC	CSAPHIRETQYF	.	TRBJ2-5	TRBV29-1	.	12
TGTGCCAGCAGCCAGATGGGGATGGGACAGCGTTACGAGCAGTACTTC	CASSQMGMGQRYEQYF	TRBD1	TRBJ2-7	TRBV7-3	.	16
TGTGCCAGCAGTCGGGCCCCTGGGAATGGCTACACCTTC	CASSRAPGNGYTF	.	TRBJ1-2	TRBV12-3/TRBV12-4	many	13
TGTGCCACCAGCAATCAGGGGGAGGGCCCCCATGAGCAGTTCTTC	CATSNQGEGPHEQFF	.	TRBJ2-1	TRBV15	few	15
TGCAGTGCTATTAAGAGCGGGACCACAGATACGCAGTATTTT	CSAIKSGTTDTQYF	TRBD2	TRBJ2-3	TRBV20-1	few	14
TGTGCCAGCAGTTTAGGGGGAGGGGCCTATGGCTACACCTTC	CASSLGGGAYGYTF	.	TRBJ1-2	TRBV12-3/TRBV12-4	.	14
TGCGCCAGCAGCCCACGTGCGAGGCGCAACGAGCAGTACTTC	CASSPRARRNEQYF	.	TRBJ2-7	TRBV4-3	.	14
TGTGCCAGCAACAGGCGAGGACAGGGTGGCTATGGCTACACCTTC	CASNRRGQGGYGYTF	TRBD1	TRBJ1-2	TRBV2	.	15
TGCAGTGCTAGTGGGTTACAGAATTCACCCCTCCACTTT	CSASGLQNSPLHF	.	TRBJ1-6	TRBV20-1	.	13
TGCGCCAGCAGCCACGCACCGAACTATGGCTACACCTTC	CASSHAPNYGYTF	.	TRBJ1-2	TRBV5-1	few	13
TGCGCCAGCAGCTTGGTTGCTGAATACTCCTACGAGCAGTACTTC	CASSLVAEYSYEQYF	.	TRBJ2-7	TRBV5-1	.	15
TGTGCCAGCAGTTTCGCGGGACCCACCTACAATGAGCAGTTCTTC	CASSFAGPTYNEQFF	.	TRBJ2-1	TRBV27	.	15
TGTGCCAGCTCACCATACCAGGACCTTGGGGGCTATGGCTACACCTTC	CASSPYQDLGGYGYTF	.	TRBJ1-2	TRBV18	few	16
TGTGCCAGCAGTTACTCCCCGACTAGCGCTGATGAGCAGTTCTTC	CASSYSPTSADEQFF	TRBD2	TRBJ2-1	TRBV6-5	few	15
TGTGCCAGCAGCCCCGACCAGGGTTTTGAAGCGCGAGGCTACACCTTC	CASSPDQGFEARGYTF	.	TRBJ1-2	TRBV9	few	16
TGCGCCAGCCGCCGGGTTGGGGGAAACACTGAAGCTTTCTTT	CASRRVGGNTEAFF	.	TRBJ1-1	TRBV4-1	few	14
TGTGCCAGCAGCCAACCCCGGGGAAAGCAGTTCTTC	CASSQPRGKQFF	.	TRBJ2-1	TRBV2	few	12
TGCAGTGCTAGACAGGGGGGGAGAAGCAATCAGCCCCAGCATTTT	CSARQGGRSNQPQHF	TRBD1	TRBJ1-5	TRBV20-1	many	15
TGCGCCAGCAGCTTGGATGCAGGGGACAACTACGAGCAGTACTTC	CASSLDAGDNYEQYF	.	TRBJ2-7	TRBV5-1	.	15
TGTGCCAGCAGCTCGAGGAGTGGCGGGACGAGCTCCTACGAGCAGTACTTC	CASSSRSGGTSSYEQYF	.	TRBJ2-7	TRBV7-2	few	17
TGTGCCAGCAGTTTAGGGCGGGGGGTCCACAATGAGCAGTTCTTC	CASSLGRGVHNEQFF	TRBD2	TRBJ2-1	TRBV12-3/TRBV12-4	many	15